This entry features one T cell receptor (beta chain) sequence. Its target is not known. Across several immunoSEQ plates, the genomic DNA of each subset was split evenly. Clones were sequenced by immunoSEQ multiplex PCR, and TCRdb holds only the in-frame ones, with some missing. The data contain 2 million or so clones, roughly 94% of them singletons. This sample stems from a study of shared clonotypes between healthy human individuals. Broader study findings: The study's rarefaction showed incomplete sorted-subset sequencing despite large depth. When naive CD4 clonotypes were compared across a few donors, about 4.8% were shared.

Naive CD8 isolation took CD45RO-negative cells positively selected for CCR7 and excluded terminally differentiated effector memory CD45RA+ cells. The ends lost 4 bases at V and 7 bases at J; junction bases unmatched: 8. Germline V gene sequence: CDR1 SGHTA, CDR2 FQGTGA. The CDR3 sequence is 15 residues long. The receptor comes from a man between 18 and 29 years old in good health. Sequencing was carried out using naive CD8+ T cells sorted from blood. The V call is TRBV7-3, the J call TRBJ2-3; TRBD2 aligns across 10 bases. For the CDR3, the DNA is TGTGCCAGCAGCTCGAGCGGGGGGGCCGGGAATACGCAGTATTTT. It encodes CASSSSGGAGNTQYF.